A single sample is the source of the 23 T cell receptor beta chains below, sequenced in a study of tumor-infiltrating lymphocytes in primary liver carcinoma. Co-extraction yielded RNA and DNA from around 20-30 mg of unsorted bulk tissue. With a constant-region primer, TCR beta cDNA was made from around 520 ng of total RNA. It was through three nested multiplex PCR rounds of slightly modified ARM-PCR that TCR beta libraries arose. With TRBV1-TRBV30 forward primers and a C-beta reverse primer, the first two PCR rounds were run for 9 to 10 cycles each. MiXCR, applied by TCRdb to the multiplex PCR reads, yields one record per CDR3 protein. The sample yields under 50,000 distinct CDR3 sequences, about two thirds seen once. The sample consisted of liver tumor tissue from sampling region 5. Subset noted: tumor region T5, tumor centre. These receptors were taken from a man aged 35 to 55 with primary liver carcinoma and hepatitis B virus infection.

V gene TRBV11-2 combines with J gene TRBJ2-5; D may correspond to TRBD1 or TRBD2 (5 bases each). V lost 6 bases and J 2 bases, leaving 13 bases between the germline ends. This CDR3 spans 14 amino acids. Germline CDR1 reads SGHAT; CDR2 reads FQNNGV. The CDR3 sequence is CASRSRDRQETQYF. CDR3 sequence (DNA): TGTGCCAGCAGATCCCGGGACCGTCAAGAGACCCAGTACTTC.

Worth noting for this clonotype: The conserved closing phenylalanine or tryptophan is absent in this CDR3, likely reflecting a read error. The CDR3 DNA is TGTGCCAGCAGGGCGGGGTCGAGCCCCTACGAGCAGTACCTC. Amino acids: CASRAGSSPYEQYL. The V gene is TRBV11-2, the J gene TRBJ2-7; possibly TRBD2 for D (6 bases). The CDR3 is 14 amino acids. The germline gives CDR1 SGHAT, CDR2 FQNNGV. The V end was cut by 6 bases, the J end by 2 bases, with 14 bases between.

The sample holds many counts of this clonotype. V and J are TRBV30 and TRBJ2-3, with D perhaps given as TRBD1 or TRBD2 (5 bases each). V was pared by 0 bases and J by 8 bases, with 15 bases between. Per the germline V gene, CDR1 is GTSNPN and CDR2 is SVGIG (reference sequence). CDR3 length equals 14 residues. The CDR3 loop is CAWSVQSDGGTQYF. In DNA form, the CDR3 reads TGTGCCTGGAGTGTACAATCCGATGGGGGTACGCAGTATTTT.

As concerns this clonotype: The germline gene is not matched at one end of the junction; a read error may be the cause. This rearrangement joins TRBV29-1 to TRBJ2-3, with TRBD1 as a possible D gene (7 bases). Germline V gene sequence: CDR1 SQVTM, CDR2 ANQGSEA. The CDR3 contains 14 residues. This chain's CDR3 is CSVAGQGGTDTQYF. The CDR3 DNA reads TGCAGCGTCGCGGGCCAGGGGGGCACTGATACGCAGTATTTT.

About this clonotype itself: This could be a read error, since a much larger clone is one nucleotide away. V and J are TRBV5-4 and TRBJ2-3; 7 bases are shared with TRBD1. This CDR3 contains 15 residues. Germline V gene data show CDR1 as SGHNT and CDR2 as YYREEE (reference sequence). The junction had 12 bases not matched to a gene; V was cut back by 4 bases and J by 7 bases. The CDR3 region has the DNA TGTGCCAGCAGCATAGGGGGCGGCACACCGAATACGCAGTATTTT. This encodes CASSIGGGTPNTQYF.

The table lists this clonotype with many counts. CDR3 bases: TGTGCCAGCAGCTGGCCTGGGGGGACAGGGAATTACGAGCAGTACTTC. This encodes CASSWPGGTGNYEQYF. This sequence joins TRBV7-9 and TRBJ2-7; 9 bases line up with TRBD1. This CDR3 has 16 residues. J gave up 4 bases and V 4 bases, and 11 bases lay outside the gene matches. Germline CDR1 is SEHNR and CDR2 is FQNEAQ (reference sequence).

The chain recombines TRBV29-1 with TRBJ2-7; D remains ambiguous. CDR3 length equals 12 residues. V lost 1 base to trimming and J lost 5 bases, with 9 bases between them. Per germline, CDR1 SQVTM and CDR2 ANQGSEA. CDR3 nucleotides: TGCAGCGTTGAAGCAATAACAGACGAGCAGTACTTC. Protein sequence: CSVEAITDEQYF.

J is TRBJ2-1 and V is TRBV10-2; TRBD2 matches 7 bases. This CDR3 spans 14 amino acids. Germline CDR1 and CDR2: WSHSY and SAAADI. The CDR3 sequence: CISSGTSDYNEQFF. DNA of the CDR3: TGCATCAGCAGTGGAACTAGCGACTACAATGAGCAGTTCTTC.

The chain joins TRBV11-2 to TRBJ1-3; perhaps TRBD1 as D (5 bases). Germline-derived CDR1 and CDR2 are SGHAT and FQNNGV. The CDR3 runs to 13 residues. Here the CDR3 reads CVSAQGAGNTIYF. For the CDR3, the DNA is TGTGTATCAGCCCAGGGAGCCGGAAACACCATATATTTT.

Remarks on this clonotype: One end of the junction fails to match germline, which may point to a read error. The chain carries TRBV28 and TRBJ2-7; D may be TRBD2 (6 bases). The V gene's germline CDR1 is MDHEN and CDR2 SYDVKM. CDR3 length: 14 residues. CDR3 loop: CANSFQPGSYEQYF. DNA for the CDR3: TGTGCCAACAGTTTTCAACCCGGGAGCTACGAACAGTACTTC.

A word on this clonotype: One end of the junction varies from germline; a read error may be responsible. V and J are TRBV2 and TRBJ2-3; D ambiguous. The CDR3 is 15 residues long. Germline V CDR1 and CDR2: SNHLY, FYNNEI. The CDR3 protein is CASWSSQLSTDTQYF. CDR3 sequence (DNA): TGTGCCAGCTGGTCGTCCCAGTTATCCACAGATACCCAGTATTTT.

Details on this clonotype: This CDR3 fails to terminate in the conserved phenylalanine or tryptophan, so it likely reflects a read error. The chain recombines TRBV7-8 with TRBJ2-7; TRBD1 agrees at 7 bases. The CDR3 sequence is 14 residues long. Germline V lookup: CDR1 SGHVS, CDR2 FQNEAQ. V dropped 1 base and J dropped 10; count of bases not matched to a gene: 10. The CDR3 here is CASSLGYRDSDQYI. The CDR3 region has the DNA TGTGCCAGCAGCTTAGGGTACAGGGACAGTGACCAGTACATC.

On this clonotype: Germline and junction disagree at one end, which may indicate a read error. Here the CDR3 reads CASSQAGQGGNNKQFF. As DNA, the CDR3 is TGCGCCAGCAGCCAAGCAGGGCAGGGGGGAAACAATAAGCAGTTCTTC. V gene TRBV4-1 combines with J gene TRBJ2-1; possible D gene TRBD1, 7 bases. Germline values: CDR1 MGHRA, CDR2 YSYEKL. This CDR3 is built from 16 residues.

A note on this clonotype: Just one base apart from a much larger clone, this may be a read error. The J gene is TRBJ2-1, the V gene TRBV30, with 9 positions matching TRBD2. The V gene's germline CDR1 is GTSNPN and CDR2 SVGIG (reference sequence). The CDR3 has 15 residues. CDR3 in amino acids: CVWSAIAGAYNEQFF. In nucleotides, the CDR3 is TGTGTCTGGAGTGCTATAGCGGGAGCATACAATGAGCAGTTCTTC.

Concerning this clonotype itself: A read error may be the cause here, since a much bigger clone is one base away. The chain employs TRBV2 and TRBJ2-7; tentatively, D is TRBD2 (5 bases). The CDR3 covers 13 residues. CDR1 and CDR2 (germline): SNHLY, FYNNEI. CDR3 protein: CASRETRVYEQNF. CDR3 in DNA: TGTGCCAGCAGGGAAACTAGGGTCTACGAGCAGAACTTC.

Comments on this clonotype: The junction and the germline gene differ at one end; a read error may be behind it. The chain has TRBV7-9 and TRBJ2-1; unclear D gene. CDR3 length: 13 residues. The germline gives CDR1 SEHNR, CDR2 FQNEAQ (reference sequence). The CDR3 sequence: CASSLGLDNVQFF. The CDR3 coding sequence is TGTGCCAGCAGCTTAGGCCTAGACAATGTGCAGTTCTTC.

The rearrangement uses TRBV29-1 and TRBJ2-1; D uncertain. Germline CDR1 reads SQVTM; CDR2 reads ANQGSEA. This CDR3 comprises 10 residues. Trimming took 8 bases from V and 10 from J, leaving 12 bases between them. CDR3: CSFLTGEQFF. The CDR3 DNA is TGCAGCTTTCTGACTGGGGAGCAGTTCTTC.

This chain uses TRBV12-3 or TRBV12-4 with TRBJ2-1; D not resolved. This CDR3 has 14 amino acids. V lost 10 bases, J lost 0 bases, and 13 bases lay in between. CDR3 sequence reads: CATQGYLSYNEQFF. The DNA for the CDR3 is TGTGCCACCCAAGGCTACCTCTCCTACAATGAGCAGTTCTTC.

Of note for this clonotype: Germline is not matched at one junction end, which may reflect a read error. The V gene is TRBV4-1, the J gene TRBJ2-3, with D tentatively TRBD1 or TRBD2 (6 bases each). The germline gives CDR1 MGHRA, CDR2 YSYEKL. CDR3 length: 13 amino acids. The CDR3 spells CVSSQVGGGTQYF. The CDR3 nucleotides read TGCGTCAGCAGCCAAGTAGGGGGAGGTACGCAGTATTTT.

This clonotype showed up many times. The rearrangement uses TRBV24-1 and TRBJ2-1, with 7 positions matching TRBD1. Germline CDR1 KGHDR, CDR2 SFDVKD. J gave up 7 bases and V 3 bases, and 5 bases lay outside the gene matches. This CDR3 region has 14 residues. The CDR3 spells CATSDTGAGNEQFF. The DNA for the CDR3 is TGTGCCACCAGTGATACAGGGGCGGGTAATGAGCAGTTCTTC.

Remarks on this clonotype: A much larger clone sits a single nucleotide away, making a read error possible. Here the CDR3 reads CASNQHSGTDTQYF. CDR3 in DNA: TGCGCCAGCAACCAACATTCAGGCACAGATACGCAGTATTTT. V gene TRBV5-1 combines with J gene TRBJ2-3; no definite D call. Trimming pared 6 bases from V and 1 base from J, leaving 12 bases between. The CDR3 totals 14 residues. CDR1 is SGHRS and CDR2 is YFSETQ in the germline V gene.

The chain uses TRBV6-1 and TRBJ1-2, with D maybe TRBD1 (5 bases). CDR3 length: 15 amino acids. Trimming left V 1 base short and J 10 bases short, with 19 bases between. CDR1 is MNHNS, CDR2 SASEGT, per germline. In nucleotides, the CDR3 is TGTGCCAGCAGTGAAGAGTGGGCAGGGAGCTTTGACTACACCTTC. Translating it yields CASSEEWAGSFDYTF.

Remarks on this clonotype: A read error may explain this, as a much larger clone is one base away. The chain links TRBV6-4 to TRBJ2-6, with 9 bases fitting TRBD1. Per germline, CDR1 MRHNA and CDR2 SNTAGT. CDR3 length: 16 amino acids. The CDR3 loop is CASRQGGLGGTNVLTF. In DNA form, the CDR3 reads TGTGCCAGCCGACAGGGGGGCCTTGGTGGGACCAACGTCCTGACTTTC.